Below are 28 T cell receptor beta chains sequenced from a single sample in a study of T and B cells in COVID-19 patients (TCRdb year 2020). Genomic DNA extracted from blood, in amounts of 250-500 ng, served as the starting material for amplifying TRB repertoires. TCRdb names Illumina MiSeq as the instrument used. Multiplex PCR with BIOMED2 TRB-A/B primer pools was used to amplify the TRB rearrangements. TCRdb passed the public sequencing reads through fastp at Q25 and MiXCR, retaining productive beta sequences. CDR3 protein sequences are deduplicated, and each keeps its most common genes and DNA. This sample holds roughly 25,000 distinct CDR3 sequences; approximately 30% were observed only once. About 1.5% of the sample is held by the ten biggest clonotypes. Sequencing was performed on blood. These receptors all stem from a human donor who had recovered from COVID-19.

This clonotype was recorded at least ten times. The CDR3 region is CASSTTANTEAFF. The CDR3, as DNA: TGTGCCAGTAGTACGACAGCGAACACTGAAGCTTTCTTT. The chain has TRBV19 and TRBJ1-1, with D possibly TRBD1 on 5 matching bases. Trimming took 4 bases from V and 1 from J, leaving 7 bases between them. Germline CDR1 reads LNHDA; CDR2 reads SQIVND (reference sequence). The CDR3 has 13 amino acids.

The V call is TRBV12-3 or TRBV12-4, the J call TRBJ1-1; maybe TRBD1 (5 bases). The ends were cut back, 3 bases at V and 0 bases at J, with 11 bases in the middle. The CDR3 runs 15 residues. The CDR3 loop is CASSLSWGVNTEAFF. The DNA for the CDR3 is TGTGCCAGCAGTTTGTCCTGGGGGGTGAACACTGAAGCTTTCTTT.

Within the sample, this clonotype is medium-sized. The CDR3 protein is CASSREPAGGPGNEQFF. The CDR3, as DNA: TGTGCCAGCAGCCGCGAGCCAGCGGGAGGGCCTGGCAATGAGCAGTTCTTC. The rearrangement joins TRBV11-1 to TRBJ2-1; 10 bases agree with TRBD2. Germline V CDR1 and CDR2: SGHAT, FQDESV (reference sequence). This CDR3 region has 17 residues. V lost 5 bases and J lost 6; bases outside the gene matches: 13.

The CDR3 region is CASRSRGIQETQYF. DNA of the CDR3: TGTGCCAGCAGGAGCAGGGGAATCCAAGAGACCCAGTACTTC. The chain employs TRBV27 and TRBJ2-5, with D possibly being TRBD1 (6 bases). The CDR3 loop spans 14 amino acids. Trimming shortened V by 6 bases and J by 1 base, and 12 bases separated the two germline ends. Germline loops: CDR1 MNHEY, CDR2 SMNVEV (reference sequence).

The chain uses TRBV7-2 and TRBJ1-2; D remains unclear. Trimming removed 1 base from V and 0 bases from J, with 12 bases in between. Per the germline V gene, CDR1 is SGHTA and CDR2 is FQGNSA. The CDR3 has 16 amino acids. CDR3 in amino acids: CASSLDKVGANYGYTF. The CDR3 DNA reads TGTGCCAGCAGCTTAGACAAGGTTGGGGCTAACTATGGCTACACCTTC.

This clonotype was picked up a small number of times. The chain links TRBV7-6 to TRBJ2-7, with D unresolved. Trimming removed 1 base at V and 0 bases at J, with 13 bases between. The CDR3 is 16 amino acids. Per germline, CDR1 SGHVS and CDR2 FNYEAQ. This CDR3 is CASSLEMHGSSYEQYF. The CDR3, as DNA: TGTGCCAGCAGCTTAGAGATGCATGGAAGCTCCTACGAGCAGTACTTC.

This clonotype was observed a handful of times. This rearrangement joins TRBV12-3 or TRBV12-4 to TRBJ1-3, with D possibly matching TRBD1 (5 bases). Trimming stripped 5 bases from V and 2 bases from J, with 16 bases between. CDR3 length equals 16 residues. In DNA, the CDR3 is TGTGCCAGCAGTCTCGACAGCGGAGGGGCTGGAAACACCATATATTTT. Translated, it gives CASSLDSGGAGNTIYF.

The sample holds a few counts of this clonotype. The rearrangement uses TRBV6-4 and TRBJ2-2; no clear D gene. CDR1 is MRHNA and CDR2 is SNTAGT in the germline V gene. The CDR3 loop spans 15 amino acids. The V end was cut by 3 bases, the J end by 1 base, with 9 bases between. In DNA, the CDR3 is TGTGCCAGCAGTGAGTCAGGCAGGAACACCGGGGAGCTGTTTTTT. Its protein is CASSESGRNTGELFF.

The DNA of the CDR3 is TGTGCCAGTAGTCAAAGGGACAGTTATCCTGGGCGCAATCAGCCCCAGCATTTT. Translating gives CASSQRDSYPGRNQPQHF. This sequence joins TRBV19 and TRBJ1-5; 7 positions agree with TRBD1. Germline V lookup: CDR1 LNHDA, CDR2 SQIVND (reference sequence). V lost 5 bases to trimming and J lost 2 bases; unmatched junction nucleotides: 15. The CDR3 has 18 amino acids.

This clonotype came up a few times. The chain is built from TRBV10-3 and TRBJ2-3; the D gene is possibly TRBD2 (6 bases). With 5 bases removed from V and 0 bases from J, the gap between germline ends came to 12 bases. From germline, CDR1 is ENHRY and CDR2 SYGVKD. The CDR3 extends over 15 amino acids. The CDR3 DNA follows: TGTGCCATCAGTCGGGGGAGCTCTAGCACAGATACGCAGTATTTT. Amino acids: CAISRGSSSTDTQYF.

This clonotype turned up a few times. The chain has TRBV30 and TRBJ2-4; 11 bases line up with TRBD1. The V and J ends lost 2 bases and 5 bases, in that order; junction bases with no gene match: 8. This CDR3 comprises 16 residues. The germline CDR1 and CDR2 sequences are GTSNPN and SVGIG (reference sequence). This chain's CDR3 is CAWSFLGQGAQNIQYF. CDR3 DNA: TGTGCCTGGAGTTTTCTCGGACAGGGGGCGCAAAACATTCAGTACTTC.

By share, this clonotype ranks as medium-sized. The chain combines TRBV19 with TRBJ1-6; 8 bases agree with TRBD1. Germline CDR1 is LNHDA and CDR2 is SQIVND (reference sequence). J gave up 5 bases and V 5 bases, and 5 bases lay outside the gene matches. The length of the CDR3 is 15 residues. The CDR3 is CASSPQGANNSPLHF. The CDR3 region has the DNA TGTGCCAGTAGTCCCCAGGGGGCGAATAATTCACCCCTCCACTTT.

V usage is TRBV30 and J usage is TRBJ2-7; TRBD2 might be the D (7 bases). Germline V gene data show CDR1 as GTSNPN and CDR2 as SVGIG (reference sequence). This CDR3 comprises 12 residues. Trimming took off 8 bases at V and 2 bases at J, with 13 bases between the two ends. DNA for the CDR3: TGTGCCGTGGGAGGGGGGCCCTACGAGCAGTACTTC. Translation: CAVGGGPYEQYF.

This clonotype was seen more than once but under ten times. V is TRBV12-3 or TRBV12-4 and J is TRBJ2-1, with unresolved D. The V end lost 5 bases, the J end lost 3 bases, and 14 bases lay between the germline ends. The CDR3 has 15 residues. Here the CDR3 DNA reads TGTGCCAGCAGTGGGTGGGAATCCCGCTACAATGAGCAGTTCTTC. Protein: CASSGWESRYNEQFF.

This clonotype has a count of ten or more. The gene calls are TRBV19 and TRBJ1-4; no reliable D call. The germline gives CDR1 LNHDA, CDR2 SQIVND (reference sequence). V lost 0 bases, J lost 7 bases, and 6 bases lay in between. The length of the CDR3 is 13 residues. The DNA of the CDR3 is TGTGCCAGTAGTATAGATCGGGCTGAAAAACTGTTTTTT. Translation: CASSIDRAEKLFF.

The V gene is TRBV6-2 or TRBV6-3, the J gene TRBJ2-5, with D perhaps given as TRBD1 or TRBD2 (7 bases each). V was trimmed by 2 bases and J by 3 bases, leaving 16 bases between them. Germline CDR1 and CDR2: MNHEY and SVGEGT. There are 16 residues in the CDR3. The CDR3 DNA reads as TGTGCCAGCAGTTACGGGGAGGGGCAGGGGGAAGAGACCCAGTACTTC. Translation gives CASSYGEGQGEETQYF.

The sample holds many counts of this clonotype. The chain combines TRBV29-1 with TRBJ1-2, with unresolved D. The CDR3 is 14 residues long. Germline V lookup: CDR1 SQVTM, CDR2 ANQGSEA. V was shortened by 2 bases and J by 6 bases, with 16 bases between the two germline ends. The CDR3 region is CSVESPVGKDGYTF. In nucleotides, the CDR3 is TGCAGCGTTGAATCCCCGGTAGGGAAGGATGGCTACACCTTC.

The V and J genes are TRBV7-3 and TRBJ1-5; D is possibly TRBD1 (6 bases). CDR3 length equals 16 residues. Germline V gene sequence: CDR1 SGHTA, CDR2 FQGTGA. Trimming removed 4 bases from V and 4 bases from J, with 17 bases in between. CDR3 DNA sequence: TGTGCCAGCAGCTCCGGGTTAGGGGGTGAAAATCAGCCCCAGCATTTT. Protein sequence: CASSSGLGGENQPQHF.

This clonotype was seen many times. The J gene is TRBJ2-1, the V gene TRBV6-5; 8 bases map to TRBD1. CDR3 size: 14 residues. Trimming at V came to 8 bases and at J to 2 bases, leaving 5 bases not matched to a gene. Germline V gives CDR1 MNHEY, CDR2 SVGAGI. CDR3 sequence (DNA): TGTGCCAGCGGCGGGACAGGTCCCTACAATGAGCAGTTCTTC. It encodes CASGGTGPYNEQFF.

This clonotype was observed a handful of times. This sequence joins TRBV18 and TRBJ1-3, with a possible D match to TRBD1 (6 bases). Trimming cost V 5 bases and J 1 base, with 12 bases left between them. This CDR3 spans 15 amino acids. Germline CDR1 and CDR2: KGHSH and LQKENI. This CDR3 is CASSMDRLSGNTIYF. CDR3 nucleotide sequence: TGTGCCAGCTCAATGGACAGACTATCTGGAAACACCATATATTTT.

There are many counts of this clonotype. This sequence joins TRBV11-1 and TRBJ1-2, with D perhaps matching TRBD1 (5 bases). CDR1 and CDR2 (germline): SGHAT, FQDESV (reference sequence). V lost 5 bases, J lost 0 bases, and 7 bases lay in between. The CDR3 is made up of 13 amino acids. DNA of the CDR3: TGTGCCAGCAGCGGCAGGGCTAACTATGGCTACACCTTC. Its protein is CASSGRANYGYTF.

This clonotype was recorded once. CDR3 bases: TGCGCCAGCAGCTGGATTAGCGGGGGGGCGTACAATGAGCAGTTCTTC. Its protein is CASSWISGGAYNEQFF. V is TRBV5-1 and J is TRBJ2-1; 11 bases align to TRBD2. Trimming removed 3 bases from V and 4 bases from J; junction bases left unmatched: 6. Germline V gene sequence: CDR1 SGHRS, CDR2 YFSETQ. The CDR3 covers 16 residues.

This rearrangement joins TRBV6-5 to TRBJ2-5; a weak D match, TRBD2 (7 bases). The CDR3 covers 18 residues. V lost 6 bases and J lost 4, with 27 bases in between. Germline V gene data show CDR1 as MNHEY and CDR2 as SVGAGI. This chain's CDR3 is CASSTFPGADPGGETQYF. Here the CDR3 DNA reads TGTGCCAGCAGCACCTTCCCGGGGGCAGACCCGGGGGGAGAGACCCAGTACTTC.

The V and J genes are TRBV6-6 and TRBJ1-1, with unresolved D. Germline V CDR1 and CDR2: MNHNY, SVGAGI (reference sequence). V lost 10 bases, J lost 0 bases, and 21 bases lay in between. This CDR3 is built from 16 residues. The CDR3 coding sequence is TGTGCCATCAGCTATGCCTCCCGCGACTTGAACACTGAAGCTTTCTTT. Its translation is CAISYASRDLNTEAFF.

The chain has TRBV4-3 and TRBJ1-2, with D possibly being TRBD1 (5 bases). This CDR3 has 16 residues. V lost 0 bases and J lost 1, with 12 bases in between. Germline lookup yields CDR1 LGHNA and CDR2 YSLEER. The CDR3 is CASSQDSRDDNYGYTF. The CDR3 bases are TGCGCCAGCAGCCAAGACAGTCGGGACGATAACTATGGCTACACCTTC.

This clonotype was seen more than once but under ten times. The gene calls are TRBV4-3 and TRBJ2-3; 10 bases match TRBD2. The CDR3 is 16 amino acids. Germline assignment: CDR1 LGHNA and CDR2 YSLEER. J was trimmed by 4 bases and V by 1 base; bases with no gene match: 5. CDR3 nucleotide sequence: TGCGCCAGCAGCCAAGCCTGGCTAGCGGGAGCAGATACGCAGTATTTT. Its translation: CASSQAWLAGADTQYF.

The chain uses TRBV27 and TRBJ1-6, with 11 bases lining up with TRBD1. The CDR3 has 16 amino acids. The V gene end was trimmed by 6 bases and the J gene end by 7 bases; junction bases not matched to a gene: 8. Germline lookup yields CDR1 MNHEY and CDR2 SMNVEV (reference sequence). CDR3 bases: TGTGCCAGCAGCCAAGGGACAGGGGGATTCAATTCACCCCTCCACTTT. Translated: CASSQGTGGFNSPLHF.

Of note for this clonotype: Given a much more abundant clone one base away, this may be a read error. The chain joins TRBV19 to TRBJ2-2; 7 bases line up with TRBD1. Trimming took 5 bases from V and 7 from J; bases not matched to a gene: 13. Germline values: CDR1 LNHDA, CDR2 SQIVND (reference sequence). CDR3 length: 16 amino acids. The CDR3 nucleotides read TGTGCCAGTAGTGTACCTTACAGGGGTTGGATCGGGGAGCTGTTTTTT. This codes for CASSVPYRGWIGELFF.